These 25 T cell receptor beta chains originate from one sample sequenced in a study of T cell changes during pregnancy in multiple sclerosis. Repertoires were generated with immunoSEQ multiplex PCR, while TCRdb's copy carries only in-frame clones and drops some. The data show 93,000 or so clones, with around 93% seen just once and roughly 0.91% held by the top ten. Source: peripheral blood, taken before pregnancy. All receptors derive from a female donor with multiple sclerosis, enrolled in a pregnancy study.

The chain carries TRBV29-1 and TRBJ2-1; D gene ambiguous. V was trimmed by 1 base and J by 8 bases, leaving 12 bases between them. The V gene's germline CDR1 is SQVTM and CDR2 ANQGSEA. The CDR3 sequence is 13 residues long. CDR3 DNA sequence: TGCAGCGTTGAAGTGAGAATGAGCGATGAGCAGTTCTTC. Translated: CSVEVRMSDEQFF.

The genes are TRBV27 and TRBJ2-7, with D tentatively TRBD2 (5 bases). There are 14 residues in the CDR3. Germline V CDR1 and CDR2: MNHEY, SMNVEV (reference sequence). V shed 3 bases and J shed 1 base, with 10 bases lying between them. The CDR3 nucleotides are TGTGCCAGCAGTTTCCAACGGAGGTCCTACGAGCAGTACTTC. It translates to CASSFQRRSYEQYF.

The chain carries TRBV15 and TRBJ2-1; TRBD2 might be the D (7 bases). V lost 0 bases, J lost 1 base, and 13 bases lay in between. There are 17 residues in the CDR3. The germline V gene encodes CDR1 LNHNV and CDR2 YYDKDF (reference sequence). The CDR3 bases are TGTGCCACCAGCAGAGATCTTGGGGGGGCTTCCTACAATGAGCAGTTCTTC. Translated: CATSRDLGGASYNEQFF.

The chain uses TRBV4-2 and TRBJ2-7, with D possibly matching TRBD2 (7 bases). The CDR3 is 14 residues long. Germline CDR1 is LGHNA and CDR2 is YNFKEQ. V gave up 0 bases and J gave up 3 bases, with 9 bases separating them. CDR3 in DNA: TGTGCCAGCAGCCAAGAGAGGGGGGGCTACGAGCAGTACTTC. It encodes CASSQERGGYEQYF.

V usage is TRBV11-2 and J usage is TRBJ1-1, with D perhaps matching TRBD1 (5 bases). Trimming shortened V by 5 bases and J by 8 bases, and 18 bases separated the two germline ends. The CDR3 has 14 residues. Per the germline V gene, CDR1 is SGHAT and CDR2 is FQNNGV. CDR3 region: CASSRGGAGKEAFF. The CDR3 nucleotides read TGTGCCAGCAGCCGGGGCGGGGCAGGGAAAGAAGCTTTCTTT.

V and J are TRBV7-2 and TRBJ1-5, with a tentative D call TRBD1 (6 bases). The ends were cut back, 5 bases at V and 2 bases at J, with 16 bases in the middle. Germline assignment: CDR1 SGHTA and CDR2 FQGNSA. CDR3 length: 16 residues. CDR3 sequence: CASSLGTGRRNQPQHF. Here the CDR3 DNA reads TGTGCCAGCAGCCTGGGCACAGGGAGACGCAATCAGCCCCAGCATTTT. The full variable domain, in which reference TRBV7-2 and TRBJ1-5 provide the parts outside the CDR3, is GAGVSQSPSNKVTEKGKDVELRCDPISGHTALYWYRQSLGQGLEFLIYFQGNSAPDKSGLPSDRFSAERTGGSVSTLTIQRTQQEDSAVYLCASSLGTGRRNQPQHFGDGTRLSIL.

The J gene is TRBJ1-3, the V gene TRBV21-1; the D call in the table, TRBD1, was not verified against the DNA. TRBV21-1 is a pseudogene locus. The CDR3 is 17 amino acids. CDR3: CASSIQIWQSSGNTIYF. The CDR3 coding sequence is TGTGCCAGCAGCATTCAAATCTGGCAGTCCTCTGGAAACACCATATATTTT.

The V and J genes are TRBV9 and TRBJ1-2; TRBD1 might be the D (6 bases). Germline CDR1 SGDLS, CDR2 YYNGEE. The CDR3 has 15 residues. Trimming shortened V by 2 bases and J by 5 bases, and 16 bases separated the two germline ends. CDR3 in DNA: TGTGCCAGCAGCGTTGGGGGCACCTTAAATTATGGCTACACCTTC. Residues: CASSVGGTLNYGYTF. Based on the CDR3 plus reference TRBV9 and TRBJ1-2, the full variable domain is DSGVTQTPKHLITATGQRVTLRCSPRSGDLSVYWYQQSLDQGLQFLIQYYNGEERAKGNILERFSAQQFPDLHSELNLSSLELGDSALYFCASSVGGTLNYGYTFGSGTRLTVV.

J is TRBJ2-5 and V is TRBV29-1; 8 bases fit TRBD1. Germline V gene data show CDR1 as SQVTM and CDR2 as ANQGSEA. CDR3 size: 13 residues. V trimming: 7 bases; J trimming: 4 bases; junction bases outside the gene matches: 8. CDR3 bases: TGCAGCGGCCTTGGACAGGGAGTAGAGACCCAGTACTTC. Translation gives CSGLGQGVETQYF.

V and J are TRBV5-5 and TRBJ2-7; 7 nucleotides align to TRBD1. Germline CDR1 reads SGHKS; CDR2 reads YYEKEE (reference sequence). Unmatched junction bases numbered 11, after V lost 2 bases and J lost 6 bases. The CDR3 loop spans 15 amino acids. CDR3 amino acids: CASSLSVQGMSEQYF. The CDR3, as DNA: TGTGCCAGCAGCTTAAGTGTACAGGGGATGAGCGAGCAGTACTTC. The whole variable domain, filled in from reference TRBV5-5 and TRBJ2-7, reads DAGVTQSPTHLIKTRGQQVTLRCSPISGHKSVSWYQQVLGQGPQFIFQYYEKEERGRGNFPDRFSARQFPNYSSELNVNALLLGDSALYLCASSLSVQGMSEQYFGPGTRLTVT.

The chain links TRBV5-1 to TRBJ2-7; TRBD2 might be the D (6 bases). With 0 bases removed from V and 4 bases from J, the gap between germline ends came to 14 bases. This CDR3 region has 15 residues. CDR1 and CDR2 from the germline V gene are SGHRS and YFSETQ. CDR3 residues: CASSLGRGLMYEQYF. The CDR3 DNA follows: TGCGCCAGCAGCTTGGGGCGGGGATTGATGTACGAGCAGTACTTC.

The V and J genes are TRBV6-4 and TRBJ2-1, with 11 bases matching TRBD2. The CDR3 contains 14 residues. CDR1 is MRHNA, CDR2 SNTAGT, per germline. Losses at the gene ends were 5 bases for V and 5 bases for J; bases not matched to a gene: 2. CDR3 in amino acids: CASSTSGGHNEQFF. CDR3 DNA: TGTGCCAGCAGTACTAGCGGGGGCCACAATGAGCAGTTCTTC.

This clone has just one count. V is TRBV7-6 and J is TRBJ1-6; D not certain. CDR1 and CDR2 from the germline V gene are SGHVS and FNYEAQ. V dropped 5 bases and J dropped 9 bases, with 11 bases sitting between them. This CDR3 is built from 13 residues. The CDR3 region has the DNA TGTGCCAGCAGCGCCTTATTCGGTTCACCCCTCCACTTT. Encoded protein: CASSALFGSPLHF.

The gene calls are TRBV7-7 and TRBJ2-2; 7 bases align to TRBD1. With 5 bases clipped from V and 4 bases from J, the junction kept 10 bases outside the gene matches. Germline CDR1 and CDR2: SSHAT and FNYEAQ (reference sequence). The CDR3 totals 16 residues. In nucleotides, the CDR3 is TGTGCCAGCAGCCCGGACCGGGACAGACTCACCGGGGAGCTGTTTTTT. It codes for CASSPDRDRLTGELFF.

The chain recombines TRBV7-3 with TRBJ2-2, with unresolved D. From germline, CDR1 is SGHTA and CDR2 FQGTGA. V dropped 2 bases and J dropped 1 base, with 11 bases sitting between them. The CDR3 spans 16 residues. The CDR3 DNA is TGTGCCAGCAGCTTATCGAGAGACAAGAACACCGGGGAGCTGTTTTTT. It encodes CASSLSRDKNTGELFF.

The chain has TRBV2 and TRBJ2-3, with TRBD1 as a possible D gene (5 bases). Looked up from germline, CDR1 is SNHLY and CDR2 is FYNNEI. There are 12 residues in the CDR3. V dropped 4 bases and J dropped 4 bases, with 6 bases sitting between them. The CDR3 DNA follows: TGTGCCAGCAGTGTCAGGGCAGATACGCAGTATTTT. Amino acids: CASSVRADTQYF. The variable domain in full, completed from reference TRBV2 and TRBJ2-3, reads EPEVTQTPSHQVTQMGQEVILRCVPISNHLYFYWYRQILGQKVEFLVSFYNNEISEKSEIFDDQFSVERPDGSNFTLKIRSTKLEDSAMYFCASSVRADTQYFGPGTRLTVL.

The chain has TRBV19 and TRBJ2-7, with 15 positions matching TRBD2. The CDR3 contains 17 residues. Germline values: CDR1 LNHDA, CDR2 SQIVND (reference sequence). The V and J ends lost 6 bases and 0 bases, in that order; junction bases with no gene match: 6. In DNA, the CDR3 is TGTGCCAGTAGCCGGACTAGCGGGAGGGCCGACTCCTACGAGCAGTACTTC. Its protein is CASSRTSGRADSYEQYF. The whole variable domain, remainder taken from reference TRBV19 and TRBJ2-7, is DGGITQSPKYLFRKEGQNVTLSCEQNLNHDAMYWYRQDPGQGLRLIYYSQIVNDFQKGDIAEGYSVSREKKESFPLTVTSAQKNPTAFYLCASSRTSGRADSYEQYFGPGTRLTVT.

The chain is built from TRBV7-8 and TRBJ2-3, with TRBD1 identical over 7 bases. This CDR3 spans 17 amino acids. Per germline, CDR1 SGHVS and CDR2 FQNEAQ. With 4 bases clipped from V and 0 bases from J, the junction kept 10 bases outside the gene matches. CDR3 in amino acids: CASSSAWRQGSTDTQYF. The CDR3 bases are TGTGCCAGCAGCTCCGCTTGGAGACAGGGTAGCACAGATACGCAGTATTTT.

The chain has TRBV27 and TRBJ2-2; D may be TRBD1 (5 bases). CDR3 length equals 13 residues. The germline V and J ends were trimmed by 4 bases and 6 bases, with 9 bases remaining between them. Germline V gene sequence: CDR1 MNHEY, CDR2 SMNVEV (reference sequence). The CDR3 region has the DNA TGTGCCAGCAGTTCCCTGGGGCCCGGGGAGCTGTTTTTT. This encodes CASSSLGPGELFF.

This clone was counted a few times. The rearrangement links TRBV30 to TRBJ1-1; the D gene is possibly TRBD1 (6 bases). V dropped 0 bases and J dropped 9 bases, with 14 bases sitting between them. Germline V gene sequence: CDR1 GTSNPN, CDR2 SVGIG (reference sequence). The CDR3 totals 13 residues. The CDR3 DNA is TGTGCCTGGAGTGTAAAGACAGGTCGGAAAGCTTTCTTT. This gives the protein CAWSVKTGRKAFF.

The rearrangement uses TRBV4-1 and TRBJ1-2; no clear D. With 4 bases removed from V and 4 bases from J, the gap between germline ends came to 19 bases. Germline lookup yields CDR1 MGHRA and CDR2 YSYEKL. There are 16 residues in the CDR3. CDR3 region: CASSPQEGIVRYGYTF. The CDR3 DNA sequence: TGCGCCAGCAGCCCCCAAGAGGGTATTGTTCGCTATGGCTACACCTTC.

This clone was detected only once. This chain uses TRBV10-1 with TRBJ2-2; D call uncertain. CDR3 size: 13 residues. Germline V lookup: CDR1 WNHNN, CDR2 SYGVQD (reference sequence). The V end was cut by 0 bases, the J end by 6 bases, with 5 bases between. In nucleotides, the CDR3 is TGCGCCAGCAGTGAGTCGTATCCCGGGGAGCTGTTTTTT. Translating it yields CASSESYPGELFF.

This sequence joins TRBV5-4 and TRBJ1-1, with 10 bases that match TRBD1. After removal of 4 bases from V and 4 bases from J, the junction contained 7 bases not matched to a gene. The CDR3 spans 15 residues. CDR1 and CDR2 from the germline V gene are SGHNT and YYREEE (reference sequence). CDR3 DNA sequence: TGTGCCAGCAGCCAGGCACGGACAGGGGGCACTGAAGCTTTCTTT. Amino acids: CASSQARTGGTEAFF.

The chain combines TRBV7-6 with TRBJ2-1, with D tentatively TRBD1 (5 bases). The CDR3 has 15 residues. V was clipped by 5 bases and J by 6 bases, with 17 bases between them. The germline gives CDR1 SGHVS, CDR2 FNYEAQ. The CDR3 DNA follows: TGTGCCAGCAGCACCGGACATTTTCCTGGCAATGAGCAGTTCTTC. This gives the protein CASSTGHFPGNEQFF.

The chain's CDR3 is CASSRDREGRYGYTF. CDR3 DNA: TGTGCCAGCAGCCGGGACAGGGAAGGTCGGTATGGCTACACCTTC. The rearrangement links TRBV5-4 to TRBJ1-2; the match to TRBD1 covers 9 bases. This CDR3 is built from 15 residues. V was clipped by 4 bases and J by 5 bases; unmatched bases: 9. The V gene's germline CDR1 is SGHNT and CDR2 YYREEE (reference sequence).